This T cell receptor beta chain came from a study of blood T cell repertoires in COVID-19. Study details: Samples of COVID-19 (acute and convalescent) were obtained from the United States, Italy and Spain. PBMCs, B-cell-depleted T cells, or T cells provided the cDNA or gDNA that made up the material.

The CDR3 has 16 amino acids. CDR1 is LGHNA and CDR2 is YSLEER in the germline V gene. V gave up 2 bases and J gave up 5 bases; unmatched junction bases: 7. The data were produced by immunoSEQ multiplex PCR, yet TCRdb's version contains in-frame clones alone and is incomplete. The data hold about 9,000 clones, with roughly 80% observed a single time. The gene calls are TRBV4-3 and TRBJ2-4; 9 nucleotides line up with TRBD2. Source material: peripheral blood. The TCR was taken from a human donor in a cohort sampled during active COVID-19. CDR3 loop: CASSQNLAGTQNIQYF. The DNA of the CDR3 is TGCGCCAGCAGCCAAAACCTAGCGGGGACCCAAAACATTCAGTACTTC.